In this sample, the clone carrying this T cell receptor beta chain turned up a few times. What it binds is not known. The sample is drawn from a study of beta chain features in type 1 diabetes. Overall study findings and caveats: In all four CD4+ subsets, TCRB CDR3 length was significantly, moderately reduced in type 1 diabetes. For TCRB rearrangement, an influence of HLA type remained unresolved here.

Germline V gene data show CDR1 as LNHDA and CDR2 as SQIVND (reference sequence). V lost 6 bases to trimming and J lost 7 bases, with 21 bases between them. The CDR3 has 16 amino acids. Reverse transcription of all isolated RNA meant that expressed TCRB transcripts were sequenced. TCRdb's table, derived via immunoSEQ multiplex PCR, lists solely in-frame clones and lacks some. The table records about 120,000 clones, less than 20% of them present only once. This TCR came from a man aged 30 to 45 with type 1 diabetes. The chain has TRBV19 and TRBJ2-2, with D uncertain. Sequenced input: central memory CD4+ T cells from blood. The CDR3 protein is CASSPTSELVGGELFF. DNA for the CDR3: TGTGCCAGTAGCCCCACTTCGGAGCTTGTAGGCGGGGAGCTGTTTTTT.